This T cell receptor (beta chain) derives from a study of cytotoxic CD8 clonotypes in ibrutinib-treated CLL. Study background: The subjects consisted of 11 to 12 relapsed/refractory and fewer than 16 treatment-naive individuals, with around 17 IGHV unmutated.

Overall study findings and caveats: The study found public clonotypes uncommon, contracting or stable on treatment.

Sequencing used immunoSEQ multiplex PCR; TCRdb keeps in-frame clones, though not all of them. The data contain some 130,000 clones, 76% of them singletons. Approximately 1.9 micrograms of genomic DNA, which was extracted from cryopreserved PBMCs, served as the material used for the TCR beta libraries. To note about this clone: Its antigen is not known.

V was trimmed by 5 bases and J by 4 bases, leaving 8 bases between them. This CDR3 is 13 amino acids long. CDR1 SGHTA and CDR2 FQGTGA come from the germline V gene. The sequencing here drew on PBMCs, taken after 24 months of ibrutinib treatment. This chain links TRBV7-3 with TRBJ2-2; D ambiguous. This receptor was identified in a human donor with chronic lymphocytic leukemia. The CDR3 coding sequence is TGTGCCAGCAGCCCCCATGGCACCGGGGAGCTGTTTTTT. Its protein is CASSPHGTGELFF.